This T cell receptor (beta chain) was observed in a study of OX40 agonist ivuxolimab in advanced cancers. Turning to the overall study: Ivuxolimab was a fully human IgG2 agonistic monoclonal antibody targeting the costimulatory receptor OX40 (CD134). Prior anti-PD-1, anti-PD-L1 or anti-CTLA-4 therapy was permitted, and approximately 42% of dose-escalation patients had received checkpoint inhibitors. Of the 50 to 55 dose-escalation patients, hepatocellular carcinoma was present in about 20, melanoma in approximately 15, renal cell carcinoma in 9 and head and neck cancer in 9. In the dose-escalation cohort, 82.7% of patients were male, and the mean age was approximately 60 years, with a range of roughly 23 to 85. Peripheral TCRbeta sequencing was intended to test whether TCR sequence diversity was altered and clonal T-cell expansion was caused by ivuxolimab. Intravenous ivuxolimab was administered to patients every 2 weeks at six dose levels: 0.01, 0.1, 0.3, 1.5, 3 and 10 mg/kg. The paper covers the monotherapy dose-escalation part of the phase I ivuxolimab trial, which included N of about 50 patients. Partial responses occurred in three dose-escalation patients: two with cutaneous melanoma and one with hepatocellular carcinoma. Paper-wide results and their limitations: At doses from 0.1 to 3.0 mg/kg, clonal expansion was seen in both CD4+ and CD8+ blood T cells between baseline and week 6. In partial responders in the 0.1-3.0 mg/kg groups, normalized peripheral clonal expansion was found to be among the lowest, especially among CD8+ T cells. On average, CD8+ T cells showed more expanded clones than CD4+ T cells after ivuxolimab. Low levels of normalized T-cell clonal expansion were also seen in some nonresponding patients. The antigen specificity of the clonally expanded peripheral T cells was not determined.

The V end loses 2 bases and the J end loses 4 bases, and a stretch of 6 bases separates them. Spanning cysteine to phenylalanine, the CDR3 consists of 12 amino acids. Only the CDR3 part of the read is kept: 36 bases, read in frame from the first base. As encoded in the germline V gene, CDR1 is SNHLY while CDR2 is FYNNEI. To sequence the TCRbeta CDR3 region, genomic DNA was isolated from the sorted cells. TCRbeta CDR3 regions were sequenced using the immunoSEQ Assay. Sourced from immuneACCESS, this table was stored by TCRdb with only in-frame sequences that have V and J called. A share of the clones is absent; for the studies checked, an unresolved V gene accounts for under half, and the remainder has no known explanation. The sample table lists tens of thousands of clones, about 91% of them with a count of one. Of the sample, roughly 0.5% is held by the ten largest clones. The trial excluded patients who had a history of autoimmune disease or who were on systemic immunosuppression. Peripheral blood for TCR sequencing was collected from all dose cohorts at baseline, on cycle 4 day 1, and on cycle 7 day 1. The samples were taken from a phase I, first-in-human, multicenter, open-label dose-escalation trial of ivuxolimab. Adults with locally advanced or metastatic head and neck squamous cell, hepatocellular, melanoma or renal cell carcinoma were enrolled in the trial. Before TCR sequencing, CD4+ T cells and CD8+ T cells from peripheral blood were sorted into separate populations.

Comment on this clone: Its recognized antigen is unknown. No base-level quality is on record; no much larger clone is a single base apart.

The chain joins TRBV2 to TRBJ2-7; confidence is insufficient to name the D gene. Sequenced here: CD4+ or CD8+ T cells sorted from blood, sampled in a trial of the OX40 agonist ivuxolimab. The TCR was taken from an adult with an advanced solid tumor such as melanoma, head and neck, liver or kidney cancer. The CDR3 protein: CASSEFIYEQYF. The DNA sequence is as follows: TGTGCCAGCAGTGAATTTATATACGAGCAGTACTTC.